Reported below is one T cell receptor (beta chain). Its antigen is still unknown. This record comes from a study of T cell repertoires in cytomegalovirus infection. Study results and caveats: The study found HLA-C-restricted CMV-specific TCR beta clonotypes dominating the ex vivo response.

One entry per CDR3 protein results from TCRdb running MiXCR on the reads. The repertoire holds 250,000 to 300,000 distinct CDR3 sequences, with less than 25% as singletons. V lost 3 bases, J lost 2 bases, and 8 bases lay in between. Germline assignment: CDR1 SGHTA and CDR2 FQGNSA. The CDR3 runs to 13 residues. The V and J genes are TRBV7-2 and TRBJ2-7; no firm D call. This TCR derives from a human donor in good health (CMV status not recorded). Some clones in this sample may be carry-over from other donors' samples. The sample in question was cultured PBMCs, obtained from culture after CMV antigen stimulation. CDR3 nucleotide sequence: TGTGCCAGCAGCTTGTTGGGCCCCTACGAGCAGTACTTC. This gives the protein CASSLLGPYEQYF. Drawing the rest from reference TRBV7-2 and TRBJ2-7, the complete variable domain is GAGVSQSPSNKVTEKGKDVELRCDPISGHTALYWYRQSLGQGLEFLIYFQGNSAPDKSGLPSDRFSAERTGGSVSTLTIQRTQQEDSAVYLCASSLLGPYEQYFGPGTRLTVT.